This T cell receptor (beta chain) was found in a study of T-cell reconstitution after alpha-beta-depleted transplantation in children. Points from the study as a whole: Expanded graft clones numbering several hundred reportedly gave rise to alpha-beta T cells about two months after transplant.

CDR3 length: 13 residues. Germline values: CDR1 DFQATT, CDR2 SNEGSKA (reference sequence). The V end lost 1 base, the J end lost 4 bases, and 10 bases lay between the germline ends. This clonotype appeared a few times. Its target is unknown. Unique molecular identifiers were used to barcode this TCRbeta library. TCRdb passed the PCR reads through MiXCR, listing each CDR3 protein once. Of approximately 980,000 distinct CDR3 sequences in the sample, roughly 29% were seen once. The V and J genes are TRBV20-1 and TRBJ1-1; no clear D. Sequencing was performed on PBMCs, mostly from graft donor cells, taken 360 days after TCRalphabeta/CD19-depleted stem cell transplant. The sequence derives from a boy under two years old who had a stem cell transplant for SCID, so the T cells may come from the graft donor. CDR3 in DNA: TGCAGTGCTAGAGGCCCCAGGTCCACTGAAGCTTTCTTT. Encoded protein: CSARGPRSTEAFF.